This T cell receptor beta chain was recovered during a study of T-cell reconstitution after alpha-beta-depleted transplantation in children. Unique molecular identifiers were incorporated when the TCRbeta library was constructed. A single record per CDR3 protein comes from TCRdb applying MiXCR to the PCR reads. The sample has some 550,000 distinct CDR3 sequences, 15% to 20% seen once. The CDR3 has 14 residues. Trimming removed 0 bases from V and 5 bases from J, with 8 bases in between. Germline values: CDR1 SGHRS, CDR2 YFSETQ. This clonotype has at least ten counts. The TCR sequence derives from a human donor who donated a stem cell graft to a child with acute lymphoblastic leukemia. The specimen was PBMCs from the stem cell graft donor, collected from the stem cell graft. This sequence joins TRBV5-1 and TRBJ1-4, with D unclear. The DNA for the CDR3 is TGCGCCAGCAGCTTGGCCCGCAGCAATGAAAAACTGTTTTTT. This sequence encodes CASSLARSNEKLFF.